These T cell receptor beta chains were read from a single sample in a study of blood T cell repertoires in COVID-19. Sequencing was performed with immunoSEQ multiplex PCR; in TCRdb, only in-frame clones are kept and a portion is missing. There are roughly 150,000 clones in the sample; 87% occur only once, and around a tenth lies in the top ten. Sequences were obtained from peripheral blood. Receptor source: a woman aged 70-85 years with COVID-19, enrolled during active disease. Both conserved end residues are trimmed from each CDR3.

TRBV6-5 ASSNRESGNTIY
TRBV30 AVNGGRSETQY
TRBV21-1 ASSKFSGTGIYEQY
TRBV27 ASTSTGGAGEKLF
TRBV9 ASSAPGLAGKDEQF
TRBV19 ASSRSSGKNIQY
TRBV2 ASTGARTGNNSPLH
TRBV30 AWREKLAKNIQY
TRBV5-6 ASSFTTSGGRDEQF
TRBV5-1 ASSQRTGSADTQY
TRBV28 ASSFDKTYEQY
TRBV24-1 ATSVRITGVYNEQF